This TCR beta chain was obtained from a study of T cells in tuberculosis. Cells were sorted from thawed PBMC rested overnight and stained with GMM-loaded CD1B tetramer, viability dye and anti-CD3. The lipid loaded on the CD1B tetramers was C32 glucose monomycolate from Rhodococcus equi. PBMC for tetramer sorting were first depleted of CD14-expressing monocytes. From each donor, some 91,000 tetramer-negative cells were sorted. The CDR3 contains 14 residues. Germline CDR1 and CDR2: LGHNA and YNFKEQ. Between the trimmed V and J ends, which lost 1 base and 3 bases, there was a span of 9 bases. Some clones are missing from TCRdb's copy, which holds only in-frame ones; the method was immunoSEQ multiplex PCR. There are approximately 100,000 clones in the sample; roughly 93% occur only once, and 1.5% to 2% lies in the top ten.

The sequenced material came from CD1b-GMM tetramer-negative cells sorted from PBMCs. V gene TRBV4-2 combines with J gene TRBJ1-1; D possibly corresponds to TRBD1 (5 bases). The receptor comes from an adult woman with latent tuberculosis. In DNA form, the CDR3 reads TGTGCCAGCAGCCAAGCAGGGAGGGACACTGAAGCTTTCTTT. It translates to CASSQAGRDTEAFF.